The 14 T cell receptor beta chains listed next were all sequenced from one sample in a study of blood T cell repertoires in COVID-19. Data came from immunoSEQ multiplex PCR; TCRdb stores just in-frame clones and leaves some out. The sample includes approximately 200,000 clones, 86% seen only once; the top ten take around 2.2%. The source material was peripheral blood. All receptors come from a woman aged 45-65 years with acute or convalescent COVID-19.

This chain links TRBV6-2 or TRBV6-3 with TRBJ2-3; D possibly corresponds to TRBD2 (5 bases). The germline CDR1 and CDR2 sequences are MNHEY and SVGEGT. V lost 2 bases and J 4 bases, leaving 13 bases between the germline ends. The CDR3 runs to 15 residues. CDR3 region: CASSYRTPAADTQYF. DNA of the CDR3: TGTGCCAGCAGTTACAGGACTCCAGCTGCAGATACGCAGTATTTT.

The rearrangement links TRBV12-3 or TRBV12-4 to TRBJ1-4; D not resolved. This CDR3 region has 12 residues. V lost 3 bases to trimming and J lost 5 bases, with 4 bases between them. The CDR3 DNA reads TGTGCCAGCAGTTTTCCAAATGAAAAACTGTTTTTT. Its translation is CASSFPNEKLFF.

The chain links TRBV2 to TRBJ2-1; tentative D call: TRBD2 (6 bases). Trimming shortened V by 6 bases and J by 6 bases, and 15 bases separated the two germline ends. The CDR3 has 14 amino acids. CDR1 SNHLY and CDR2 FYNNEI come from the germline V gene. The CDR3 is CASSGGLAVNEQFF. CDR3 DNA sequence: TGTGCCAGCAGCGGGGGATTAGCGGTCAATGAGCAGTTCTTC.

This clone came up once. The rearrangement links TRBV10-3 to TRBJ2-1; 10 nucleotides agree with TRBD2. The germline V gene has CDR1 ENHRY and CDR2 SYGVKD. The CDR3 extends over 12 amino acids. Germline trimming cut 10 bases from V and 8 bases from J; bases unmatched to any gene: 5. CDR3 DNA: TGTGCCACAGCGGGGGGGCCCGATGAGCAGTTCTTC. It specifies CATAGGPDEQFF.

V is TRBV12-3 or TRBV12-4 and J is TRBJ1-5, with 7 positions matching TRBD1. This CDR3 contains 13 residues. J gave up 6 bases and V 7 bases, and 6 bases lay outside the gene matches. The CDR3 region is CASTRGRGQPQHF. The CDR3 bases are TGTGCCAGCACGAGGGGGCGCGGTCAGCCCCAGCATTTT.

The chain has TRBV6-6 and TRBJ2-5; D is perhaps TRBD2 (7 bases). The CDR3 consists of 15 residues. Trimming pared 0 bases from V and 3 bases from J, leaving 11 bases between. Per the germline V gene, CDR1 is MNHNY and CDR2 is SVGAGI (reference sequence). CDR3 sequence reads: CASSYSGGPEETQYF. CDR3 bases: TGTGCCAGCAGTTACTCCGGGGGGCCCGAAGAGACCCAGTACTTC.

The J gene is TRBJ1-5, the V gene TRBV14; 9 nucleotides agree with TRBD1. The CDR3 totals 15 residues. Trimming cost V 7 bases and J 5 bases; bases outside gene matches: 9. Germline V gene sequence: CDR1 SGHDN, CDR2 FVKESK. The CDR3 protein is CASTVPDRGYQPQHF. The CDR3 DNA reads as TGTGCCAGCACCGTACCGGACAGGGGCTATCAGCCCCAGCATTTT.

CDR3 residues: CASSRQEGYGYTF. The CDR3 nucleotides read TGTGCCAGCAGCCGACAGGAGGGCTATGGCTACACCTTC. This chain joins TRBV7-8 and TRBJ1-2; possible D gene TRBD1, 6 bases. The CDR3 covers 13 residues. CDR1 and CDR2 (germline): SGHVS, FQNEAQ. Deletions cut 5 bases from V and 4 bases from J, with 11 bases between.

Concerning this clone: The same CDR3 also results from other DNA sequences found in this sample. The chain recombines TRBV5-1 with TRBJ1-1, with 7 bases fitting TRBD1. In germline, CDR1 is SGHRS, CDR2 YFSETQ. The V gene end was trimmed by 2 bases and the J gene end by 3 bases; junction bases not matched to a gene: 1. The CDR3 totals 13 residues. This chain's CDR3 is CASSFTGDTEAFF. The DNA for the CDR3 is TGCGCCAGCAGCTTTACAGGGGACACTGAAGCTTTCTTT. Supplemented by reference TRBV5-1 and TRBJ1-1, the full variable domain reads KAGVTQTPRYLIKTRGQQVTLSCSPISGHRSVSWYQQTPGQGLQFLFEYFSETQRNKGNFPGRFSGRQFSNSRSEMNVSTLELGDSALYLCASSFTGDTEAFFGQGTRLTVV.

The chain employs TRBV9 and TRBJ2-1, with 14 bases identical to TRBD2. In germline, CDR1 is SGDLS, CDR2 YYNGEE. V lost 3 bases and J lost 4; bases outside the gene matches: 9. The CDR3 runs to 18 residues. CDR3 nucleotides: TGTGCCAGCAGCGGGGGATGGACTAGCGGGAGGATTTACAATGAGCAGTTCTTC. Protein product: CASSGGWTSGRIYNEQFF.

The DNA of the CDR3 is TGTGCCACCAGCCTAAACAGGGGCGGCTACACCTTC. Its translation is CATSLNRGGYTF. The rearrangement joins TRBV15 to TRBJ1-2, with 7 bases aligning to TRBD1. The V gene's germline CDR1 is LNHNV and CDR2 YYDKDF (reference sequence). This CDR3 has 12 amino acids. V shed 5 bases and J 8 bases; nucleotides not matched to a gene: 5.

The count of this clone is one. V usage is TRBV19 and J usage is TRBJ2-7; D might be TRBD2 (6 bases). V lost 3 bases and J lost 6, with 9 bases in between. Germline V gene data show CDR1 as LNHDA and CDR2 as SQIVND (reference sequence). This CDR3 has 12 amino acids. The CDR3 DNA follows: TGTGCCAGTAGTATCGGAGGGCGCGAGCAGTACTTC. Its protein product is CASSIGGREQYF.

The chain employs TRBV3-1 (or the pseudogene TRBV3-2) and TRBJ1-4; maybe TRBD1 (6 bases). Looked up from germline, CDR1 is LGHDT and CDR2 is YNNKEL (reference sequence). Trimming left V 4 bases short and J 8 bases short, with 14 bases between. The CDR3 totals 14 residues. CDR3 in amino acids: CASSLRGYKEKLFF. The DNA of the CDR3 is TGTGCCAGCAGCCTTAGGGGGTATAAGGAAAAACTGTTTTTT.

The rearrangement joins TRBV19 to TRBJ2-1; 8 nucleotides match TRBD1. The germline gives CDR1 LNHDA, CDR2 SQIVND (reference sequence). The CDR3 spans 16 residues. J gave up 2 bases and V 3 bases, and 6 bases lay outside the gene matches. In DNA, the CDR3 is TGTGCCAGTAGTATCGAGGACAGGGTGGCCTACAATGAGCAGTTCTTC. This encodes CASSIEDRVAYNEQFF.